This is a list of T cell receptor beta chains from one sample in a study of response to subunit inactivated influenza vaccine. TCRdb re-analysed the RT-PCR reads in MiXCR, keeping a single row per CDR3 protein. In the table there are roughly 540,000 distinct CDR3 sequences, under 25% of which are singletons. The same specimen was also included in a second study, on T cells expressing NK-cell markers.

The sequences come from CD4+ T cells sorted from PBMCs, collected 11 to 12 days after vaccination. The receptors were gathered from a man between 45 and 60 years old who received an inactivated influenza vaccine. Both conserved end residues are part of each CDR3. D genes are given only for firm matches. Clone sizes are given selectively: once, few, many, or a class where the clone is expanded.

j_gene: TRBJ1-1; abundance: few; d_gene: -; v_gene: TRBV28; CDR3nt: TGTGCCAGCAGTTTTTGGGTTATGAACACTGAAGCTTTCTTT; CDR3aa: CASSFWVMNTEAFF
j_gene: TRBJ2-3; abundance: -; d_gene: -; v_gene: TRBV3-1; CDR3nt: TGTGCCAGCAGCTCCCCCGCCCGGGAATTAGATACGCAGTATTTT; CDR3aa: CASSSPARELDTQYF
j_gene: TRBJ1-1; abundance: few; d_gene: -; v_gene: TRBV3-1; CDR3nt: TGTGCCAGCAGCCCGCGCCGGGGGGAGACTGAAGCTTTCTTT; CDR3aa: CASSPRRGETEAFF
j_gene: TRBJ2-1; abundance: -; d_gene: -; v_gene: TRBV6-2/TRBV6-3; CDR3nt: TGTGCCAGCAGTTATACGGGGGTGCCTCCCTACAATGAGCAGTTCTTC; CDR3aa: CASSYTGVPPYNEQFF
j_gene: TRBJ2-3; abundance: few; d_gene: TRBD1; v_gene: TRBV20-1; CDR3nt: TGCAGTGCTTTGGGACAGGGGGTCGGAGATACGCAGTATTTT; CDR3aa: CSALGQGVGDTQYF
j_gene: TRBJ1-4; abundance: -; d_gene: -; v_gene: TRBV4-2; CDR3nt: TGTGCCAGCAGCCAAGATTACACGAGGGGTAGTGAAAAACTGTTTTTT; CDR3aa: CASSQDYTRGSEKLFF
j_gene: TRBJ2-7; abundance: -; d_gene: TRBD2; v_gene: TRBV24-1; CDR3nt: TGTGCCACCAGTGATCTTAAGGCTAGCGGCACCTACGAGCAGTACTTC; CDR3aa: CATSDLKASGTYEQYF
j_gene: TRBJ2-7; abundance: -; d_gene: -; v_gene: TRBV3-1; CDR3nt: TGTGCCAGCAGCCCAGGGGCTTCGGGCGAGCAGTACTTC; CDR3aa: CASSPGASGEQYF
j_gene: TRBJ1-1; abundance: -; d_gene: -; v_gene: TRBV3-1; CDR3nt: TGTGCCAGCAGCCCTTTACAGGGAAGAAACACTGAAGCTTTCTTT; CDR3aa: CASSPLQGRNTEAFF
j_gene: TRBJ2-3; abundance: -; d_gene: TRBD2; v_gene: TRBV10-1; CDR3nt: TGCGCCAGCACCGAGCGGGAAGGCACAGATACGCAGTATTTT; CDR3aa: CASTEREGTDTQYF
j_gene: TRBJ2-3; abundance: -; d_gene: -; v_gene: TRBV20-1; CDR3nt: TGCAGTGCTAGAGACATCAGGGGAGGGACCACAGATACGCAGTATTTT; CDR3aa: CSARDIRGGTTDTQYF
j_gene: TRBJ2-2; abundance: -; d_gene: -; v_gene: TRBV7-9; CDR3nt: TGTGCCAGCAGCTCGCCCAGGGCGGGCACCGGGGAGCTGTTTTTT; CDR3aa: CASSSPRAGTGELFF
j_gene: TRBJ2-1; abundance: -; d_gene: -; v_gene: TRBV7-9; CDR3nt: TGTGCCAGCAGCTCGGACTTACCAGGGTATGAGCAGTTCTTC; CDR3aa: CASSSDLPGYEQFF
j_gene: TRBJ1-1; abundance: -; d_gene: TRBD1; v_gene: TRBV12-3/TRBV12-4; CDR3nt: TGTGCCAGCAGCCCAGGGGGATTACACGCTGAAGCTTTCTTT; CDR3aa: CASSPGGLHAEAFF
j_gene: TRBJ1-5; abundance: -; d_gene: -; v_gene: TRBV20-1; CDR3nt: TGCAGTGCTAAACAGGGAGGCGGCAATCAGCCCCAGCATTTT; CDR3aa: CSAKQGGGNQPQHF
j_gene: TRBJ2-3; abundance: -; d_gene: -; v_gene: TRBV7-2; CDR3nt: TGTGCCAGCAGCTTAGACTACCGCACAGATACGCAGTATTTT; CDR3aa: CASSLDYRTDTQYF
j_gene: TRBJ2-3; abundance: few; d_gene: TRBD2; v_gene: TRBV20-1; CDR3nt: TGCAGTGCTAGAGATGGGCGGGGGGGGAGAAATACGCAGTATTTT; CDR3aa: CSARDGRGGRNTQYF
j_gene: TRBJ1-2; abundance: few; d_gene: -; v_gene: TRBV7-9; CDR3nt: TGTGCCAGCAGCTCCCGTTCGGGTAGAGAGGGCTACACCTTC; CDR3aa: CASSSRSGREGYTF